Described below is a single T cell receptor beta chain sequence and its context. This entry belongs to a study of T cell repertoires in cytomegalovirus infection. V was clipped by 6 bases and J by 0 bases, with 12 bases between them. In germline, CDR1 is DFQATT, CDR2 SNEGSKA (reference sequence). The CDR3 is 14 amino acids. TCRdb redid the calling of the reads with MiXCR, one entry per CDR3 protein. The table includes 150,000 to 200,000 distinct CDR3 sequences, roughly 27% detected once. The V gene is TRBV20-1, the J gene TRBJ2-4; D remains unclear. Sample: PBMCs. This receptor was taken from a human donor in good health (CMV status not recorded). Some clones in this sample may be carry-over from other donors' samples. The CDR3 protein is CSALFGPAKNIQYF. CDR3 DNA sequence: TGCAGTGCCTTGTTCGGGCCAGCCAAAAACATTCAGTACTTC.